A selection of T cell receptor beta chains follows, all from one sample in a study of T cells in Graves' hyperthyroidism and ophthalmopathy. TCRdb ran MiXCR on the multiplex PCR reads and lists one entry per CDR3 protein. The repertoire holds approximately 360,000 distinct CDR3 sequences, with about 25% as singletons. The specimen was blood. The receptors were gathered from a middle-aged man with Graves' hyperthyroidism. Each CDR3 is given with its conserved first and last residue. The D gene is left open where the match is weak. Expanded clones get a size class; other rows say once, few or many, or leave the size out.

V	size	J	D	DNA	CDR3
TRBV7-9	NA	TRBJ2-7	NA	TGTGCCAGCGAGGGTACATTGAGGGGGGCTAACGAGCAGTACTTC	CASEGTLRGANEQYF
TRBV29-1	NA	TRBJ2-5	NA	TGCAGCGTTAAGGGTTACCAAGAGACCCAGTACTTC	CSVKGYQETQYF
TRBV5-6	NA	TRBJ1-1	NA	TGTGCCAGCAGCTTGGGGGGCGAGGGGGGTCCGAACACTGAAGCTTTCTTT	CASSLGGEGGPNTEAFF
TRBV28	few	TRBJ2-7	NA	TGTGCCACCTCAGGTGGGGGACCCCCCTACGAGCAGTACTTC	CATSGGGPPYEQYF
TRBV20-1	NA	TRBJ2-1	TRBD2	TGCAGTGCTAGAACTAGCGGGGATGAGCAGTTCTTC	CSARTSGDEQFF
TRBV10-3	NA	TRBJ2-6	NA	TGTGCCATCAGTGTTGACGGATACCGTCAACGCTCTGGGGCCAACGTCCTGACTTTC	CAISVDGYRQRSGANVLTF
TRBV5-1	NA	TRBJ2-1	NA	TGCGCCAGCAGCTTGGGTGCCCACCCCTCCTACAATGAGCAGTTCTTC	CASSLGAHPSYNEQFF
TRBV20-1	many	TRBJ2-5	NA	TGCAGTGTTAAACGGGATTGGGAGACCCAGTACTTC	CSVKRDWETQYF
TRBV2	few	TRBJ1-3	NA	TGTGCCAGCAGAGCCGACCAGGCTGGAAACACCATATATTTT	CASRADQAGNTIYF
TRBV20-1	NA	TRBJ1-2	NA	TGCAGTGAGGAAGTCTATGGCTACACCTTC	CSEEVYGYTF
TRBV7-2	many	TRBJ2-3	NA	TGTGCCAGCAGCTTAGAAGGGGTTGGAGGAGATACGCAGTATTTT	CASSLEGVGGDTQYF
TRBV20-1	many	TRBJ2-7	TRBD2	TGCAGTGCTAGAGAGGAGCGGGAGATAAGCGAGCAGTACTTC	CSAREEREISEQYF
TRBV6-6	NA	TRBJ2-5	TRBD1	TGTGCCAGCAGTTACTCTCAGGGGGCGGGTGAGACCCAGTACTTC	CASSYSQGAGETQYF
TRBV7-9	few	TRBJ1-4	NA	TGTGCCAGCAGCTTGCAGAATGAAAAACTGTTTTTT	CASSLQNEKLFF
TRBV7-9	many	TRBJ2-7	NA	TGTGCCAGCAGCTGGGCGATGCAATCGGGCGAGCAGTACTTC	CASSWAMQSGEQYF
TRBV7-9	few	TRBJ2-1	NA	TGTGCCAGCAGCTTAGCGGGATTATTAGGAAATGAGCAGTTCTTC	CASSLAGLLGNEQFF
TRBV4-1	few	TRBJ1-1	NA	TGCGCCAGCAGCCCCGGGGCCCGGGACGAAGGAGGGGGCACTGAAGCTTTCTTT	CASSPGARDEGGGTEAFF
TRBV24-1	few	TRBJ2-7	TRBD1	TGTGCCACCTCCTCCGGGGACAGCGTCTCCTACGAGCAGTACTTC	CATSSGDSVSYEQYF
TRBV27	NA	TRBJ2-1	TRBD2	TGTGCCAGCAGTTTATCGACTAGCGGGAGGATTCTGTTCTTC	CASSLSTSGRILFF
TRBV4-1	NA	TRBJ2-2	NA	TGCGCCAGCAGCCCCGGGGGCTTATACACCGGGGAGCTGTTTTTT	CASSPGGLYTGELFF
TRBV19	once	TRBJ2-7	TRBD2	TGTGCCAGTATGGGGACTAGCGGACTCGAGCAGTACTTC	CASMGTSGLEQYF
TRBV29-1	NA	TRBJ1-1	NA	TGCAGCGTTGGTTGGGGGGGATCTAACACTGAAGCTTTCTTT	CSVGWGGSNTEAFF
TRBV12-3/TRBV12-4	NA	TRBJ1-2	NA	TGTGCCAGCAGCGAGCCGCTGGACAGCCCTAACTATGGCTACACCTTC	CASSEPLDSPNYGYTF
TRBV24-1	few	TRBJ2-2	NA	TGTGCCACCAGTGACTCAGGACGTGCCGGGGAGCTGTTTTTT	CATSDSGRAGELFF
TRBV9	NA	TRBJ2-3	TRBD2	TGTGCCAGCAGGAGTGGCGGGAGTTTAGGCACAGATACGCAGTATTTT	CASRSGGSLGTDTQYF
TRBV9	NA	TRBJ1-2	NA	TGTGCCAGCAGCGTAGATCCAGGGGAGATAGGAGGCTACACCTTC	CASSVDPGEIGGYTF
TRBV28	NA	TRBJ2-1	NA	TGTGCCAGCACGGGTAGATCCTACAATGAGCAGTTCTTC	CASTGRSYNEQFF
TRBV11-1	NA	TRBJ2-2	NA	TGTGCCAGCAGCCTATCGACCGAACACACCGGGGAGCTGTTTTTT	CASSLSTEHTGELFF
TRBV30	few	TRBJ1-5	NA	TGTGCCTGGAGTGTAGCGACAGACAATCAGCCCCAGCATTTT	CAWSVATDNQPQHF
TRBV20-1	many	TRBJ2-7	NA	TGCAGTGCTAGGGATCACGCTCGCGGTACCTACGAGCAGTACTTC	CSARDHARGTYEQYF
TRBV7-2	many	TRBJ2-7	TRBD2	TGTGCCAGCAGCCAGAGCGGGAGAGGCTACGAGCAGTACTTC	CASSQSGRGYEQYF
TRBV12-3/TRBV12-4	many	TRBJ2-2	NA	TGTGCCAGCAGTTTCGGAAACGAGGGAACCGGGGAGCTGTTTTTT	CASSFGNEGTGELFF
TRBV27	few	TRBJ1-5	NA	TGTGCCAGCGGGGAGCGCAATCAGCCCCAGCATTTT	CASGERNQPQHF
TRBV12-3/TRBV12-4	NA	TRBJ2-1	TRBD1	TGTGCCAGCAGTTGGAAGGGGGCGGGTGAGCAGTTCTTC	CASSWKGAGEQFF
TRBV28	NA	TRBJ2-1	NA	TGTGCCAGCAGTCCCCGGCGGAGAGACAATGAGCAGTTCTTC	CASSPRRRDNEQFF
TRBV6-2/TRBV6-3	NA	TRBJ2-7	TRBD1	TGTGCCAGCAGTTCGAGACAGGGTCCCTACGAGCAGTACTTC	CASSSRQGPYEQYF
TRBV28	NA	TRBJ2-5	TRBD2	TGTGCCACCGGGAGGGAGTACCAAGAGACCCAGTACTTC	CATGREYQETQYF
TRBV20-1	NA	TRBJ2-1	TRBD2	TGCAGTGCTAGATTAGCCAGCGGGAGGGCCCACAATGTTGAGCAGTTCTTC	CSARLASGRAHNVEQFF
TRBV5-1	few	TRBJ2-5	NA	TGCGCCAGCAGCTTGTTTACGGGAGAGACCCAGTACTTC	CASSLFTGETQYF
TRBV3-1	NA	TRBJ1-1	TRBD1	TGTGCCAGCAGCCAATACCAGGGGGACACTGAAGCTTTCTTT	CASSQYQGDTEAFF
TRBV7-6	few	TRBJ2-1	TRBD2	TGTGCCAGCAGTACTAGCGGGAGGACACTCAATGAGCAGTTCTTC	CASSTSGRTLNEQFF
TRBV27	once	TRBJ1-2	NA	TGTGCCAGCAGTTCCAGGGACGGACTCTTCTATGGCTACACCTTC	CASSSRDGLFYGYTF
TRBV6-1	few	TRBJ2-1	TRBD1	TGTGCCAGCAGACTACAGGGGTTATGGTCCTACAATGAGCAGTTCTTC	CASRLQGLWSYNEQFF
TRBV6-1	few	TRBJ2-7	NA	TGTGCCAGCAGTAAGGGACTGCCCCAATACTACGAGCAGTACTTC	CASSKGLPQYYEQYF
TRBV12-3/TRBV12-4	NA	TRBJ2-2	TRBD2	TGTGCCAGCAGCGTAGCACTAGCGGCGAACACCGGGGAGCTGTTTTTT	CASSVALAANTGELFF
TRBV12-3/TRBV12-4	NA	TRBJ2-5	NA	TGTGCCAGCAGCCGCAAGGGGGGCCAGTACTTC	CASSRKGGQYF
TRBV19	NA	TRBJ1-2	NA	TGTGCCAGTGGGGAGGGAGGGGCGGCGTATGGCTACACCTTC	CASGEGGAAYGYTF
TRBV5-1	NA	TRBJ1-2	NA	TGCGCCAGTAGGGCTGAAACAACAGGGTATGGCTACACCTTC	CASRAETTGYGYTF
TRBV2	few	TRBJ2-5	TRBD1	TGTGCCAGCCCAGCTCGGGGACAGGACGAGACCCAGTACTTC	CASPARGQDETQYF
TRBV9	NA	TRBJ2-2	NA	TGTGCCAGCAGCGTAGCCGGGACCCTGAACACCGGGGAGCTGTTTTTT	CASSVAGTLNTGELFF
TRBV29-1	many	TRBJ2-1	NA	TGCAGCGTTGAAGGCTCAGGGGCTCTCGTCGATGAGCAGTTCTTC	CSVEGSGALVDEQFF
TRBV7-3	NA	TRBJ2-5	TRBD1	TGTGCCAGCACCAAAACAACCGGGACAGGGAAGGAGACCCAGTACTTC	CASTKTTGTGKETQYF
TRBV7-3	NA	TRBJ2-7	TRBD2	TGTGCCAGCAGCTTTCTCGGACTAGCGGGAGTTAGTGAGCAGCACTTC	CASSFLGLAGVSEQHF
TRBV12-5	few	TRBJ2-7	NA	TGTGCTAGTGGGATCCTAGACTACGAGCAGTACTTC	CASGILDYEQYF
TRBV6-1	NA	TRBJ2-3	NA	TGTGCCAGCAGTGGCTGGGCTAGCGCTAGCACAGATACGCAGTATTTT	CASSGWASASTDTQYF
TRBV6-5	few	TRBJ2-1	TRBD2	TGTGCCAGCAGTTACCTCACCCTTGGACTAGCCGGTCCTACCAATGAGCAGTTCTTC	CASSYLTLGLAGPTNEQFF
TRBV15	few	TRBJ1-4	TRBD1	TGTGCCACCAGCAGAGAGGGACAGGTTAATGAAAAACTGTTTTTT	CATSREGQVNEKLFF
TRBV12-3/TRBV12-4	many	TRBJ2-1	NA	TGTGCCAGCGGTTCCGGGTTTAAGCAGTTCTTC	CASGSGFKQFF
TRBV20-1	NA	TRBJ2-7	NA	TGCAGTGCTAGTATCAGGGCCTACGAGCAGTACTTC	CSASIRAYEQYF
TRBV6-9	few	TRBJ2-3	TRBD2	TGTGCCAGCAGTTCGCAAACTAGCGGGCCTAATACGCAGTATTTT	CASSSQTSGPNTQYF